This TCR beta chain was identified in a study of immune evolution from preneoplasia to lung adenocarcinoma. Study-level information: HLA loss of heterozygosity: 7% AIS, about 15% MIA, roughly 30% ADC, none AAH. Study-wide results and caveats: Later-stage lesions seemingly showed higher T cell density and diversity than normal lung. Top clone share appeared to fall from AAH through AIS, MIA, adenocarcinoma.

In germline, CDR1 is SGHDN, CDR2 FVKESK. The V and J ends lost 0 bases and 2 bases respectively, with 5 bases between them. The CDR3 extends over 13 amino acids. Points on this clone: The antigen remains undetermined.

TCRdb's copy holds only in-frame clones and misses some; the assay was immunoSEQ multiplex PCR. The table shows tens of thousands of clones, with about two thirds occurring only once. Histologic diagnosis was independently verified by two lung pathologists. The source of this sequence is a person between 55 and 69 years old with invasive lung adenocarcinoma. Some clones in this sample may be carry-over from other donors' samples. Input material: FFPE invasive lung adenocarcinoma tissue. V gene TRBV14 combines with J gene TRBJ2-7; D gene unclear. CDR3 sequence (DNA): TGTGCCAGCAGCCAAGACCTAACCTACGAGCAGTACTTC. Its protein product is CASSQDLTYEQYF.